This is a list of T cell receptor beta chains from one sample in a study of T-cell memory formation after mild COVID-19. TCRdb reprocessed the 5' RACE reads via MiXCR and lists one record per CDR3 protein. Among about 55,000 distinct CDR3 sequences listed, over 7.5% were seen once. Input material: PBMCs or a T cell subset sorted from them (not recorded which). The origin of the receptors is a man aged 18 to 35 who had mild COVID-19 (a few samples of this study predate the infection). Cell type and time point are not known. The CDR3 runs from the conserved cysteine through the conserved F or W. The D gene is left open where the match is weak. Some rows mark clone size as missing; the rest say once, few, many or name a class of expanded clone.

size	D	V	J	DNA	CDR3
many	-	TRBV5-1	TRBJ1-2	TGCGCCAGCAGCTTAGGTCTTGAGGATGGCTACACCTTC	CASSLGLEDGYTF
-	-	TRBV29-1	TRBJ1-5	TGCAGCGTTGGTCCAGGCCCGAATCAGCCCCAGCATTTT	CSVGPGPNQPQHF
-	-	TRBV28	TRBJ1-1	TGTGCCAGCATCCGCGCCGGAACTGAAGCTTTCTTT	CASIRAGTEAFF
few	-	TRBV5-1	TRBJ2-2	TGCGCCAGCAGCCGAGCCGGGACCCAGGAAGCCGGGGAGCTGTTTTTT	CASSRAGTQEAGELFF
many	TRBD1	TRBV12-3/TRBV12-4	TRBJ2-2	TGTGCCAGCAGCAGACAATTAGGACAGGGGACCGGGGAGCTGTTTTTT	CASSRQLGQGTGELFF
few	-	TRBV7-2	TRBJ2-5	TGTGCCAGCAGCCCCGTGGGTTCCCAAGAGACCCAGTACTTC	CASSPVGSQETQYF
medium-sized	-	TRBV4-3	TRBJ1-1	TGCGCCAGCAGCCAAGATCGGAACACTGAAGCTTTCTTT	CASSQDRNTEAFF
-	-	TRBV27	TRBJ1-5	TGTGCCAGCAGTTTAGTCTCCCTTGGGAGCAATCAGCCCCAGCATTTT	CASSLVSLGSNQPQHF
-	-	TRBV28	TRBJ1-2	TGTGCCAGCACCCTCTGGGGGTCCGGCTACACCTTC	CASTLWGSGYTF
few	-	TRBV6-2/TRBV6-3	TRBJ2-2	TGTGCCAGCAGTTACCTGATCGGGGTAGGCACCGGGGAGCTGTTTTTT	CASSYLIGVGTGELFF